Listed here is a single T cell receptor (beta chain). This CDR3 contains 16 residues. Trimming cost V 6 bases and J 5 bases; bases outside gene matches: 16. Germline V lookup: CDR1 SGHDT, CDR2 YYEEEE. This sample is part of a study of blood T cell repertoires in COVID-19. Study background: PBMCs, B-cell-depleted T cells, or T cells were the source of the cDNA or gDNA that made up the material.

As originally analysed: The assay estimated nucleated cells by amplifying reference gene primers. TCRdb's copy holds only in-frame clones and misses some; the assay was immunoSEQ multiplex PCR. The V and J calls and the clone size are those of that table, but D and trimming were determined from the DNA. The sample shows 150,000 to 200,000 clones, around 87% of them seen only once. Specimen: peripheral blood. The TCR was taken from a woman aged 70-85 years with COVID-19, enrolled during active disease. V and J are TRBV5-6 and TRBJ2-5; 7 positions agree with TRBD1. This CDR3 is CASKKRQGRIFETQYF. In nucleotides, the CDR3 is TGTGCCAGCAAAAAACGACAGGGTCGGATATTCGAGACCCAGTACTTC.